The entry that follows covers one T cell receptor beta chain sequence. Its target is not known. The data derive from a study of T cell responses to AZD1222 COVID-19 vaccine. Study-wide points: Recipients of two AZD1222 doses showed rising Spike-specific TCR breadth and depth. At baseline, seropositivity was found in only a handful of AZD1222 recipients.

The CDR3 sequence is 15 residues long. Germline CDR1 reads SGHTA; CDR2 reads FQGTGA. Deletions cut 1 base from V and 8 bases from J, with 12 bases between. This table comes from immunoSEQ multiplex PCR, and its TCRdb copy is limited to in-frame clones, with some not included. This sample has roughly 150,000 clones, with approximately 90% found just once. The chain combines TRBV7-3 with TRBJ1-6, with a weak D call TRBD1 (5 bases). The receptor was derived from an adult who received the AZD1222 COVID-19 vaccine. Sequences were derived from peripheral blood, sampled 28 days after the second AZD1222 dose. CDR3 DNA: TGTGCCAGCAGCTTAAACCCAGGAGGGGATTCACCCCTCCACTTT. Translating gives CASSLNPGGDSPLHF. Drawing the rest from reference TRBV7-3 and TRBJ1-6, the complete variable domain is GAGVSQTPSNKVTEKGKYVELRCDPISGHTALYWYRQSLGQGPEFLIYFQGTGAADDSGLPNDRFFAVRPEGSVSTLKIQRTERGDSAVYLCASSLNPGGDSPLHFGNGTRLTVT.